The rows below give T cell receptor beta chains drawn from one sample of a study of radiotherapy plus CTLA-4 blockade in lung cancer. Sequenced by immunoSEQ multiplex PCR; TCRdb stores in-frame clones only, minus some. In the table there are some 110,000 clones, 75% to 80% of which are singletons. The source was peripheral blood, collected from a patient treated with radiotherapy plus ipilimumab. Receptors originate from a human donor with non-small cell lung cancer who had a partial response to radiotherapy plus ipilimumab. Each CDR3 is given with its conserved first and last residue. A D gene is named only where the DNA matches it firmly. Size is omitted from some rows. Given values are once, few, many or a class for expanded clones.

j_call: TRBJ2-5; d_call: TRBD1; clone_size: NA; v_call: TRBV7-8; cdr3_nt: TGTGCCAGCAGCTCCGACAGGGGGCAAGAGACCCAGTACTTC; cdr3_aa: CASSSDRGQETQYF
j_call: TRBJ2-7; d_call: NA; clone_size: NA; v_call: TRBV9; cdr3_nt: TGTGCCAGCTCTCGGAGCGGAACCTCGGACCTGGAGCAGTACTTC; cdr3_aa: CASSRSGTSDLEQYF
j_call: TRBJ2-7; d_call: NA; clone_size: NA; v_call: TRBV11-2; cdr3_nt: TGTGCCAGCAGCCCACAAACCAGCTACGAGCAGTACTTC; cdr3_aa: CASSPQTSYEQYF
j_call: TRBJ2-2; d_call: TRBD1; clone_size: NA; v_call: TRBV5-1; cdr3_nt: TGCGCCAGCAGCTTGATTAGGGGGCGGGTCACCGGGGAGCTGTTTTTT; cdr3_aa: CASSLIRGRVTGELFF
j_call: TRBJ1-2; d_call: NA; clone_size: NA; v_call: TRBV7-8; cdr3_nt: TGTGCCAGCAGCCCCGTAGAGGGAAGGGTTATTTATGGCTACACCTTC; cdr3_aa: CASSPVEGRVIYGYTF
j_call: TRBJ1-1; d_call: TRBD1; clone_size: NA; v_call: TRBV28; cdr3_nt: TGTGCCAGCAGTTTAGGGAAGACAGGGGGCGCAACTGAAGCTTTCTTT; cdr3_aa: CASSLGKTGGATEAFF
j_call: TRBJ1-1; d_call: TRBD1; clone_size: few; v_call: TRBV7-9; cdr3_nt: TGTGCCAGCAGTCATCCGGGACAGGGGACTGAAGCTTTCTTT; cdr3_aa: CASSHPGQGTEAFF
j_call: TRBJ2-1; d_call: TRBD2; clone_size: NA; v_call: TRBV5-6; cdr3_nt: TGTGCCAGCAGCCTGACTAGCGGCTACAATGAGCAGTTCTTC; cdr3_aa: CASSLTSGYNEQFF
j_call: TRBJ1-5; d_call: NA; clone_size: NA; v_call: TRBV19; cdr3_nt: TGTGCCAGTAGTATAGAATATCACAGGGACGCAGAGCCCCAGCATTTT; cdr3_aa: CASSIEYHRDAEPQHF
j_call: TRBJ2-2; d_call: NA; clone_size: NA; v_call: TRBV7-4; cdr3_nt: TGTGCCAGCGCAGGGCAGGTGGAGACAGGGTACGGGGGCGGGGAGCTGTTTTTT; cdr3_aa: CASAGQVETGYGGGELFF
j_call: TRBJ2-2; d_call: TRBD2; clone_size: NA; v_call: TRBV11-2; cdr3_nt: TGTGCCAGCAGCTCCGCCACCGTCACTAGCGGGGCGAACACCGGGGAGCTGTTTTTT; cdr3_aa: CASSSATVTSGANTGELFF
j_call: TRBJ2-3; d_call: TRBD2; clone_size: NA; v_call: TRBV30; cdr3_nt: TGTGCCTGGAGACGGGCGGGAGTTGGAGATACGCAGTATTTT; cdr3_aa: CAWRRAGVGDTQYF
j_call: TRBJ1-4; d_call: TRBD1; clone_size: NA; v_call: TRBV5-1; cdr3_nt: TGCGCCAGCAGCGCGGGACAGGGAAGTGAAAAACTGTTTTTT; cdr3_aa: CASSAGQGSEKLFF
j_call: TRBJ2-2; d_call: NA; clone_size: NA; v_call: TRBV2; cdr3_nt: TGTGCCAGCAGTGATCCCGCAGGCTCGAACACCGGGGAGCTGTTTTTT; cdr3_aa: CASSDPAGSNTGELFF
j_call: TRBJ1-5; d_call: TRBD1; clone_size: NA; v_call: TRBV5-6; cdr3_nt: TGTGCCAGCAGCTTCGGACAGGGGTATCAGCCCCAGCATTTT; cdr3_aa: CASSFGQGYQPQHF
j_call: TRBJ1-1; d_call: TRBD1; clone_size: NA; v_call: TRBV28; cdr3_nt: TGTGCCAGCAGTTCCGGGACAGGGATCACTGAAGCTTTCTTT; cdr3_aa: CASSSGTGITEAFF
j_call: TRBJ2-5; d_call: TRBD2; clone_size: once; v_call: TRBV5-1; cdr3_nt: TGCGCCAGCAGCTCACCGGGACTAGCGGGAGTTGAGACCCAGTACTTC; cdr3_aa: CASSSPGLAGVETQYF
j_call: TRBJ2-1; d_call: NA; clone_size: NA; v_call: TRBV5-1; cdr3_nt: TGCGCCAGCAGCTTGGGAGGAGTGCTCCCGATATTTTACAATGAGCAGTTCTTC; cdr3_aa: CASSLGGVLPIFYNEQFF
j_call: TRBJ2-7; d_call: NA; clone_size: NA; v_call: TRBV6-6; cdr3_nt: TGTGCCAGCAGTAGCGACAGAAGGGTTTCCCACGAGCAGTACTTC; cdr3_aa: CASSSDRRVSHEQYF
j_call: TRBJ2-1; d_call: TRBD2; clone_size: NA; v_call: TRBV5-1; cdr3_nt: TGCGCCAGCAGCTCGACTACTAGCGGGAGGTCCAATGAGCAGTTCTTC; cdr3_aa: CASSSTTSGRSNEQFF
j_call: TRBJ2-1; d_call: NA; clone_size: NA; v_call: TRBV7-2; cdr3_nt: TGTGCCAGCAGCTTAGCGCCCCTAGCGAGCAATGAGCAGTTCTTC; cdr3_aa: CASSLAPLASNEQFF
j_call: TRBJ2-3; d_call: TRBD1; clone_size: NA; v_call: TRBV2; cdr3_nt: TGTGCCGGACGTAGACAGGGGGGCACAGATACGCAGTATTTT; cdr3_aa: CAGRRQGGTDTQYF
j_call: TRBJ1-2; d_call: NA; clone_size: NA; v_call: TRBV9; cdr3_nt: TGTGCCAGCAGCCCTCGAAGAAGAGGATATGGCTACACCTTC; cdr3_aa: CASSPRRRGYGYTF
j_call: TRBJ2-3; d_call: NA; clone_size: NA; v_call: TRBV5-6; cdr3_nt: TGTGCCAGCAGCCCCTCGACAGGATCAGATACGCAGTATTTT; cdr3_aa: CASSPSTGSDTQYF
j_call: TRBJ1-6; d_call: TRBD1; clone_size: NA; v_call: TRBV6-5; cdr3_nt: TGTGCCAGCAGTTACTACGGAGACAGGGTGAATTCACCCCTCCACTTT; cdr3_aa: CASSYYGDRVNSPLHF
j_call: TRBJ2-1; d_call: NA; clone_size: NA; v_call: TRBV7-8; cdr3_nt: TGTGCCAGCAGCTTAGAAGGTTACGGGAGCGCCTACAATGAGCAGTTCTTC; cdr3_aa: CASSLEGYGSAYNEQFF
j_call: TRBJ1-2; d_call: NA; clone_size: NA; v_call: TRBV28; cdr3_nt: TGTGCCAGCGGCACCGGGTTCTCGAACTATGGCTACACCTTC; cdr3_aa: CASGTGFSNYGYTF
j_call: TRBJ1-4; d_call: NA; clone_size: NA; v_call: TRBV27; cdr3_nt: TGTGCCACCTCAGGGGTGTACGGGGGGAAACTGTTTTTT; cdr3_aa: CATSGVYGGKLFF
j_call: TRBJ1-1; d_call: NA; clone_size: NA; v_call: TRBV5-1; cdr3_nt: TGCGCCAGCAGCTTGGACAGGGCCACGAACACTGAAGCTTTCTTT; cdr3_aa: CASSLDRATNTEAFF